This TCR beta chain was recorded in a study of blood T cell repertoires in COVID-19. Clones were sequenced by immunoSEQ multiplex PCR, and TCRdb holds only the in-frame ones, with some missing. The sample shows a few hundred thousand clones, 75% to 85% of them seen only once. Sequenced material: peripheral blood. This TCR derives from a man aged 50-59 years with active or convalescent COVID-19.

The CDR3 reads CASSLVSQGAYNEQFF. The CDR3 coding sequence is TGTGCCAGCAGCTTAGTTTCTCAGGGGGCTTACAATGAGCAGTTCTTC. The chain is built from TRBV7-2 and TRBJ2-1, with 8 bases aligning to TRBD1. Germline values: CDR1 SGHTA, CDR2 FQGNSA. This CDR3 has 16 residues. With 1 base clipped from V and 4 bases from J, the junction kept 6 bases outside the gene matches.